Following are 26 T cell receptor beta chains from one sample sequenced in a study of response to subunit inactivated influenza vaccine. One entry per CDR3 protein results from TCRdb running MiXCR on the RT-PCR reads. Seen here are hundreds of thousands of distinct CDR3 sequences, around 14% observed once, and the top ten hold around 7%. Material: PBMCs from blood, obtained around two weeks before vaccination. The receptor set was obtained from a man aged 50 to 59 who received an inactivated influenza vaccine.

V usage is TRBV29-1 and J usage is TRBJ2-1; D gene ambiguous. CDR3 length: 14 amino acids. Germline V gene data show CDR1 as SQVTM and CDR2 as ANQGSEA. V lost 3 bases, J lost 0 bases, and 9 bases lay in between. The CDR3 reads CSVEPETSYNEQFF. The CDR3 DNA follows: TGCAGCGTTGAGCCAGAGACCTCCTACAATGAGCAGTTCTTC.

CDR3 amino acids: CASSSNDDITYGYTF. DNA for the CDR3: TGCGCCAGCAGCTCCAATGATGACATTACCTATGGCTACACCTTC. The chain employs TRBV5-1 and TRBJ1-2, with D unclear. The V end lost 3 bases, the J end lost 4 bases, and 16 bases lay between the germline ends. The CDR3 is 15 amino acids. Per germline, CDR1 SGHRS and CDR2 YFSETQ.

This clonotype came up many times. The chain employs TRBV7-6 and TRBJ1-2; 12 bases fit TRBD1. With V trimmed by 3 bases and J by 6 bases, 5 bases remained unmatched. CDR1 is SGHVS, CDR2 FNYEAQ, per germline. The CDR3 runs 15 residues. The CDR3: CASSLAGQGADGYTF. The CDR3 nucleotides are TGTGCCAGCAGCTTGGCGGGACAGGGGGCGGATGGCTACACCTTC.

The CDR3 DNA sequence: TGTGCCAGCAGCCAACTAGCGGGGGCGGCAGATACGCAGTATTTT. Residues: CASSQLAGAADTQYF. V usage is TRBV4-2 and J usage is TRBJ2-3; 10 bases map to TRBD2. Trimming removed 2 bases from V and 4 bases from J; junction bases left unmatched: 3. Germline CDR1 LGHNA, CDR2 YNFKEQ. The CDR3 covers 15 residues.

This clonotype was picked up a small number of times. The J gene is TRBJ2-1, the V gene TRBV20-1, with 9 bases lining up with TRBD2. The CDR3 is 16 amino acids. V was clipped by 5 bases and J by 2 bases; unmatched bases: 10. Germline CDR1 reads DFQATT; CDR2 reads SNEGSKA (reference sequence). CDR3 DNA: TGCAGTGCTGCTCCTGGGACTAGCAGAACCTACAATGAGCAGTTCTTC. As protein: CSAAPGTSRTYNEQFF.

The chain recombines TRBV7-2 with TRBJ2-1; TRBD2 matches 7 bases. V lost 5 bases to trimming and J lost 5 bases; unmatched junction nucleotides: 9. Germline V gene lookup returns CDR1 SGHTA and CDR2 FQGNSA. This CDR3 spans 15 amino acids. Here the CDR3 reads CASSIHRREDNEQFF. CDR3 sequence (DNA): TGTGCCAGCAGCATACACCGTCGGGAGGACAATGAGCAGTTCTTC.

The genes are TRBV3-1 and TRBJ2-3; TRBD2 matches 10 bases. Per germline, CDR1 LGHDT and CDR2 YNNKEL (reference sequence). V shed 2 bases, J shed 6 bases, and the junction held 5 bases outside the gene matches. The CDR3 contains 15 residues. The CDR3 DNA follows: TGTGCCAGCAGCCAACTACTAGCGGGACGTGATACGCAGTATTTT. As protein: CASSQLLAGRDTQYF.

This clonotype has ten or more counts. In DNA, the CDR3 is TGCGCCAGCAGCCAATTCGGGACAGATACGCAGTATTTT. Its translation is CASSQFGTDTQYF. The V and J genes are TRBV4-1 and TRBJ2-3, with D unresolved. V was cut by 2 bases and J by 3 bases, with 6 bases left in between. This CDR3 comprises 13 residues. The germline V gene has CDR1 MGHRA and CDR2 YSYEKL.

V is TRBV5-1 and J is TRBJ2-2, with 13 bases fitting TRBD2. Germline values: CDR1 SGHRS, CDR2 YFSETQ. The CDR3 runs to 19 residues. V lost 8 bases, J lost 3 bases, and 16 bases stayed unmatched. CDR3: CASTERLAGGLLDTGELFF. DNA of the CDR3: TGCGCCAGTACAGAAAGACTAGCGGGAGGACTCCTGGACACCGGGGAGCTGTTTTTT.

This sequence joins TRBV12-3 or TRBV12-4 and TRBJ2-5, with 9 bases identical to TRBD1. J lost 7 bases, V lost 5 bases, and 8 bases had no gene match. This CDR3 has 14 residues. The CDR3 region is CASSLGRTGVTQYF. CDR3 sequence (DNA): TGTGCCAGCAGTCTAGGAAGGACAGGGGTGACCCAGTACTTC.

This clonotype appeared many times. The chain is built from TRBV18 and TRBJ2-1, with 15 bases matching TRBD2. CDR3 size: 16 residues. The junction had 7 bases not matched to a gene; V was cut back by 6 bases and J by 7 bases. The germline CDR1 and CDR2 sequences are KGHSH and LQKENI. The CDR3 loop is CASSPGLAGGWNEQFF. The CDR3 nucleotides are TGTGCCAGCTCCCCCGGACTAGCGGGGGGGTGGAATGAGCAGTTCTTC.

This clonotype was seen more than once but under ten times. The rearrangement links TRBV7-2 to TRBJ2-3; 8 bases map to TRBD1. Germline assignment: CDR1 SGHTA and CDR2 FQGNSA. After removal of 5 bases from V and 6 bases from J, the junction contained 4 bases not matched to a gene. The CDR3 has 13 residues. In nucleotides, the CDR3 is TGTGCCAGCAGCGCCGGACAGGGTGATACGCAGTATTTT. The encoded protein is CASSAGQGDTQYF.

This clonotype has more than one count but fewer than ten. The V and J genes are TRBV12-3 or TRBV12-4 and TRBJ1-5; 9 positions match TRBD1. Unmatched junction bases numbered 9, after V lost 6 bases and J lost 6 bases. The CDR3 spans 15 residues. CDR3 nucleotides: TGTGCCAGCAGCAGGGCCGGGACAGGGATTCAGCCCCAGCATTTT. This sequence encodes CASSRAGTGIQPQHF.

The chain combines TRBV5-6 with TRBJ2-5, with 8 bases that match TRBD2. V was pared by 0 bases and J by 6 bases, with 7 bases of the junction left unmatched. Germline CDR1 reads SGHDT; CDR2 reads YYEEEE. CDR3 length: 15 amino acids. Here the CDR3 DNA reads TGTGCCAGCAGCTTGGGGATGAGCGGGAGTCAGACCCAGTACTTC. Its protein is CASSLGMSGSQTQYF.

This clonotype was counted a few times. The chain combines TRBV7-2 with TRBJ2-7; D is perhaps TRBD2 (6 bases). Trimming stripped 5 bases from V and 4 bases from J, with 12 bases between. Germline values: CDR1 SGHTA, CDR2 FQGNSA. This CDR3 has 13 residues. Here the CDR3 DNA reads TGTGCCAGCAGCCCCGTGGGGGGTTACGAGCAGTACTTC. Amino acids: CASSPVGGYEQYF.

The chain carries TRBV7-7 and TRBJ2-1; 11 bases agree with TRBD2. With 5 bases clipped from V and 4 bases from J, the junction kept 7 bases outside the gene matches. The germline V gene encodes CDR1 SSHAT and CDR2 FNYEAQ (reference sequence). This CDR3 spans 16 amino acids. For the CDR3, the DNA is TGTGCCAGCAGCCTCGGGACTAGCGGAATGTACAATGAGCAGTTCTTC. Translation gives CASSLGTSGMYNEQFF.

The CDR3 DNA is TGTGCCAGCAGCGGGAGGGCCGAGTTGGAGACCCAGTACTTC. It specifies CASSGRAELETQYF. The chain carries TRBV13 and TRBJ2-5, with TRBD2 identical over 7 bases. The CDR3 loop spans 14 amino acids. The ends lost 5 bases at V and 5 bases at J; junction bases unmatched: 8. Germline CDR1 is PRHDT and CDR2 is FYEKMQ (reference sequence). Based on the CDR3 plus reference TRBV13 and TRBJ2-5, the full variable domain is AAGVIQSPRHLIKEKRETATLKCYPIPRHDTVYWYQQGPGQDPQFLISFYEKMQSDKGSIPDRFSAQQFSDYHSELNMSSLELGDSALYFCASSGRAELETQYFGPGTRLLVL.

This clonotype occurred many times. This chain links TRBV4-1 with TRBJ1-1; D possibly corresponds to TRBD1 (6 bases). V was pared by 1 base and J by 5 bases, with 8 bases between. In germline, CDR1 is MGHRA, CDR2 YSYEKL. The CDR3 has 13 residues. The CDR3 spells CASSQVGGTEAFF. The CDR3 DNA follows: TGCGCCAGCAGCCAAGTAGGGGGAACTGAAGCTTTCTTT.

In its sample, this clonotype was seen a few times. V and J are TRBV12-3 or TRBV12-4 and TRBJ2-5; D unclear. V lost 5 bases, J lost 2 bases, and 24 bases lay in between. This CDR3 is 18 amino acids long. The CDR3 DNA is TGTGCCAGCAGTCAAACTCTCGGTTCTCGCGGTGAACAAGAGACCCAGTACTTC. Translated, it gives CASSQTLGSRGEQETQYF.

This clonotype was recorded at least ten times. The chain couples TRBV4-3 to TRBJ2-2; D gene unclear. V dropped 2 bases and J dropped 4 bases, with 2 bases sitting between them. CDR1 and CDR2 (germline): LGHNA, YSLEER. The CDR3 has 12 amino acids. CDR3 in amino acids: CASSQSTGELFF. The CDR3 DNA reads as TGCGCCAGCAGCCAATCCACCGGGGAGCTGTTTTTT.

The chain uses TRBV12-3 or TRBV12-4 and TRBJ2-1; 7 bases fit TRBD2. Trimming at V came to 7 bases and at J to 5 bases, leaving 11 bases not matched to a gene. The CDR3 consists of 15 residues. The chain's CDR3 is CASTDRREPNNEQFF. The DNA of the CDR3 is TGTGCCAGCACCGATCGGCGGGAGCCCAACAATGAGCAGTTCTTC.

In its sample, this clonotype was seen many times. This sequence joins TRBV2 and TRBJ2-1; TRBD2 matches at 13 bases. The CDR3 totals 16 residues. From germline, CDR1 is SNHLY and CDR2 FYNNEI. V gave up 1 base and J gave up 6 bases; unmatched junction bases: 3. CDR3 residues: CASSEEGLAGTNEQFF. The CDR3 DNA sequence: TGTGCCAGCAGTGAAGAGGGACTAGCGGGGACCAATGAGCAGTTCTTC.

This rearrangement joins TRBV20-1 to TRBJ2-7; tentative D call: TRBD2 (5 bases). CDR1 is DFQATT, CDR2 SNEGSKA, per germline (reference sequence). V was clipped by 2 bases and J by 4 bases, with 9 bases between them. The CDR3 covers 12 residues. The CDR3, as DNA: TGCAGTGCTAGACGGGGAAGGTACGAGCAGTACTTC. It translates to CSARRGRYEQYF.

As to this clonotype: Given a much more abundant clone one base away, this may be a read error. The chain joins TRBV6-1 to TRBJ2-7; D is unresolved. This CDR3 contains 12 residues. Per germline, CDR1 MNHNS and CDR2 SASEGT. V lost 3 bases and J lost 0, with 3 bases in between. The CDR3 region has the DNA TGTGCCAGCAGTGACGGCTCCTACGAGCAGTACTTC. It specifies CASSDGSYEQYF.

This clonotype was counted only a few times. CDR3 DNA: TGTGCCCGGGACATAAAAAACATTCAGTACTTC. Translated, it gives CARDIKNIQYF. The rearrangement links TRBV28 to TRBJ2-4, with D possibly being TRBD1 (6 bases). CDR3 length: 11 residues. The V end was cut by 11 bases, the J end by 4 bases, with 9 bases between. Germline CDR1 is MDHEN and CDR2 is SYDVKM.

The chain couples TRBV28 to TRBJ2-3; D is possibly TRBD1 or TRBD2 (5 bases each). CDR3 length equals 19 residues. V was pared by 3 bases and J by 6 bases, with 28 bases between. Germline V CDR1 and CDR2: MDHEN, SYDVKM. This CDR3 reads CASSLRWVRESPHTDTQYF. The CDR3, as DNA: TGTGCCAGCAGTTTGCGGTGGGTCAGGGAGAGTCCCCACACGGATACGCAGTATTTT.